This record looks at one TCR beta chain sequence and its context. Using immunoSEQ multiplex PCR, the repertoire was profiled, and TCRdb retains in-frame clones only, with some absent. The sample contains around 250,000 clones, approximately 78% of which appear only once. The germline V gene encodes CDR1 LNHDA and CDR2 SQIVND (reference sequence). V shed 4 bases and J 3 bases; nucleotides not matched to a gene: 7. This CDR3 is built from 15 residues. The sample comes from a study of blood T cell repertoires in COVID-19. The source of this sequence is a woman under 30 with acute or convalescent COVID-19. V and J are TRBV19 and TRBJ2-7; TRBD1 aligns across 9 bases. The specimen was peripheral blood. CDR3 sequence reads: CASSTTGTGIYEQYF. The CDR3 DNA reads TGTGCCAGTAGTACTACCGGGACAGGGATCTACGAGCAGTACTTC.